This T cell receptor beta chain was captured in a study of CD8 T cells in ankylosing spondylitis. Study-wide points: Peripheral blood held disease-linked clones only at relatively low frequency, and these were CD8+. The study identified a TCR beta motif of several highly homologous variants that appeared characteristic of ankylosing spondylitis blood. Reportedly, matched ankylosing spondylitis synovial fluid was significantly enriched for disease-linked clones.

V gave up 4 bases and J gave up 0 bases, with 13 bases separating them. CDR1 is MGHRA, CDR2 YSYEKL, per germline. This CDR3 comprises 16 residues. TCRdb processed the 5' RACE reads anew with MiXCR; each CDR3 protein has one entry. Among roughly 170,000 distinct CDR3 sequences listed, 9.8% were seen once. This clonotype occurred a few times. Its antigen is currently unknown. The chain has TRBV4-1 and TRBJ2-1; no reliable D call. This clonotype was sampled from a female donor with ankylosing spondylitis or in good health (not recorded which). The source material was blood, either unsorted or a sorted T cell fraction (not recorded which). CDR3 DNA sequence: TGCGCCAGCAGCCCACCCCATGGAAGCTCCTACAATGAGCAGTTCTTC. Protein product: CASSPPHGSSYNEQFF.